The next 19 T cell receptor beta chains were all read from a single sample in a study of blood T cell repertoires in COVID-19 (dated by TCRdb to about 2020). Libraries were prepared through the immunoSEQ multiplex PCR assay. Held by TCRdb, this immuneACCESS table contains in-frame sequences only and omits some clones. Under half of the omission traces to an unresolved V gene where checked; the cause of the rest is unknown. The sample contains 250,000 to 300,000 clones, about 90% of them found a single time. The leading ten clones occupy roughly 5.9% of the sample. What was sequenced was peripheral blood. Source of these receptors: a woman aged 50 to 60 with COVID-19, enrolled during active disease.

This chain links TRBV25-1 with TRBJ1-4; 8 bases are shared with TRBD1. This CDR3 comprises 17 residues. Germline CDR1 and CDR2: MGHDK and SYGVNS. After removal of 5 bases from V and 3 bases from J, the junction contained 11 bases not matched to a gene. CDR3 nucleotides: TGTGCCAGCAGTCCACCTGACAGGGGATGGTCTAATGAAAAACTGTTTTTT. This translates into CASSPPDRGWSNEKLFF.

V usage is TRBV9 and J usage is TRBJ2-3; 7 bases fit TRBD2. Trimming removed 8 bases from V and 6 bases from J; junction bases left unmatched: 15. This CDR3 has 15 residues. Looked up from germline, CDR1 is SGDLS and CDR2 is YYNGEE. The CDR3 loop is CASRPGEGRGDTQYF. The CDR3 DNA follows: TGTGCCAGTCGTCCCGGGGAGGGCCGGGGGGATACGCAGTATTTT.

The chain uses TRBV5-1 and TRBJ2-5; 9 bases are a match to TRBD2. Unmatched junction bases numbered 10, after V lost 3 bases and J lost 4 bases. The CDR3 covers 16 residues. Per the germline V gene, CDR1 is SGHRS and CDR2 is YFSETQ. CDR3 sequence (DNA): TGCGCCAGCAGCTACGCGGGGGGGAGTAAAGTAGAGACCCAGTACTTC. It specifies CASSYAGGSKVETQYF.

The chain carries TRBV7-8 and TRBJ2-7; 8 bases are shared with TRBD2. J lost 6 bases, V lost 7 bases, and 5 bases had no gene match. The CDR3 totals 12 residues. From germline, CDR1 is SGHVS and CDR2 FQNEAQ. The CDR3 spells CASTLAGGEQYF. The CDR3 DNA reads TGTGCCAGCACGCTAGCGGGCGGCGAGCAGTACTTC.

The chain uses TRBV29-1 and TRBJ1-1, with TRBD1 as a possible D gene (5 bases). Trimming left V 4 bases short and J 1 base short, with 16 bases between. CDR3 length equals 15 residues. Germline CDR1 reads SQVTM; CDR2 reads ANQGSEA. In DNA, the CDR3 is TGCAGCGTTGGGGACTCAGGGTGGGGGAACACTGAAGCTTTCTTT. Protein: CSVGDSGWGNTEAFF.

The rearrangement uses TRBV6-5 and TRBJ2-7; TRBD1 is a possible D gene (6 bases). In germline, CDR1 is MNHEY, CDR2 SVGAGI. V gave up 0 bases and J gave up 6 bases, with 12 bases separating them. The CDR3 consists of 14 residues. As DNA, the CDR3 is TGTGCCAGCAGTTACTCGAGGGGGTTAGGCGAGCAGTACTTC. This sequence encodes CASSYSRGLGEQYF.

The chain links TRBV5-1 to TRBJ2-7, with TRBD2 matching over 7 bases. The V gene's germline CDR1 is SGHRS and CDR2 YFSETQ. The CDR3 contains 14 residues. V lost 4 bases to trimming and J lost 3 bases; unmatched junction nucleotides: 7. The CDR3 protein is CASSPRDYFYEQYF. The CDR3, as DNA: TGCGCCAGCAGCCCCCGGGACTACTTCTACGAGCAGTACTTC.

CDR3 in amino acids: CAFGLAISYNEQFF. DNA of the CDR3: TGTGCCTTCGGACTAGCGATATCCTACAATGAGCAGTTCTTC. J is TRBJ2-1 and V is TRBV30, with 9 bases lining up with TRBD2. Germline V gene sequence: CDR1 GTSNPN, CDR2 SVGIG (reference sequence). The CDR3 covers 14 residues. With V trimmed by 7 bases and J by 1 base, 5 bases remained unmatched.

V gene TRBV18 combines with J gene TRBJ1-4, with D perhaps TRBD1 (5 bases). The V gene's germline CDR1 is KGHSH and CDR2 LQKENI. The CDR3 extends over 13 amino acids. V lost 5 bases and J lost 6, with 10 bases in between. In DNA form, the CDR3 reads TGTGCCAGCTCAGAAGGGGTAGATGAAAAACTGTTTTTT. Translated: CASSEGVDEKLFF.

CDR3 sequence: CASSIIVGGEVSYHEQYF. CDR3 DNA: TGTGCCAGTAGTATTATTGTAGGGGGCGAAGTATCTTACCACGAGCAGTACTTC. The J gene is TRBJ2-7, the V gene TRBV19; TRBD1 matches 7 bases. This CDR3 spans 18 amino acids. The trim removed 3 bases at V and 5 bases at J, leaving 19 bases unmatched. The germline V gene has CDR1 LNHDA and CDR2 SQIVND (reference sequence).

CDR3 residues: CASSPGRVAKNIQYF. DNA of the CDR3: TGTGCCAGCAGCCCCGGCAGGGTAGCCAAAAACATTCAGTACTTC. The chain couples TRBV7-2 to TRBJ2-4, with D tentatively TRBD1 (5 bases). Per germline, CDR1 SGHTA and CDR2 FQGNSA. V was pared by 5 bases and J by 0 bases, with 11 bases between. The length of the CDR3 is 15 residues.

The chain has TRBV18 and TRBJ2-2; 9 bases match TRBD1. The CDR3 covers 16 residues. The germline gives CDR1 KGHSH, CDR2 LQKENI. J gave up 5 bases and V 3 bases, and 7 bases lay outside the gene matches. In DNA, the CDR3 is TGTGCCAGCTCACCGTTGGGACAGGGTCTGACCGGGGAGCTGTTTTTT. It encodes CASSPLGQGLTGELFF.

The V and J genes are TRBV7-9 and TRBJ1-1, with 10 bases aligning to TRBD1. The germline V gene encodes CDR1 SEHNR and CDR2 FQNEAQ (reference sequence). The CDR3 spans 15 residues. The ends lost 11 bases at V and 1 base at J; junction bases unmatched: 10. The CDR3 region is CAGTGQGTQNTEAFF. CDR3 in DNA: TGTGCCGGAACGGGACAGGGGACACAGAACACTGAAGCTTTCTTT.

This clone was observed a handful of times. The CDR3 region is CASSRDRGQGNTIYF. The CDR3 DNA sequence: TGTGCCAGCAGCCGGGACAGGGGGCAGGGAAACACCATATATTTT. The chain is built from TRBV7-9 and TRBJ1-3, with 12 bases matching TRBD1. The CDR3 length is 15 residues. Looked up from germline, CDR1 is SEHNR and CDR2 is FQNEAQ (reference sequence). The junction had 3 bases not matched to a gene; V was cut back by 5 bases and J by 4 bases.

V usage is TRBV6-6 and J usage is TRBJ1-1; TRBD1 agrees at 8 bases. V was pared by 5 bases and J by 4 bases, with 6 bases of the junction left unmatched. The CDR3 sequence is 14 residues long. The germline CDR1 and CDR2 sequences are MNHNY and SVGAGI (reference sequence). The CDR3 DNA reads as TGTGCCAGCAGTAACCCGACAGGGGTCACTGAAGCTTTCTTT. Translating it yields CASSNPTGVTEAFF.

The chain uses TRBV7-8 and TRBJ2-1; 14 bases map to TRBD2. With 0 bases clipped from V and 7 bases from J, the junction kept 11 bases outside the gene matches. CDR3 length: 19 residues. In germline, CDR1 is SGHVS, CDR2 FQNEAQ. CDR3 protein: CASSLAPSRLAGGPNEQFF. CDR3 DNA: TGTGCCAGCAGCTTAGCTCCCTCAAGACTAGCGGGAGGGCCGAATGAGCAGTTCTTC.

A single count supports this clone. The V gene is TRBV5-8, the J gene TRBJ1-1; D is uncertain. The germline V gene has CDR1 SGHTS and CDR2 YDEGEE. CDR3 size: 16 residues. V lost 5 bases to trimming and J lost 3 bases, with 20 bases between them. The CDR3 region has the DNA TGTGCCAGCAGACCGGGGTGGGGAGGGCAGGACACTGAAGCTTTCTTT. This translates into CASRPGWGGQDTEAFF.

The V gene is TRBV4-2, the J gene TRBJ1-1; 8 bases line up with TRBD1. This CDR3 is 15 amino acids long. V lost 1 base to trimming and J lost 3 bases; unmatched junction nucleotides: 4. Germline CDR1 and CDR2: LGHNA and YNFKEQ. This CDR3 is CASSQGQGYDTEAFF. DNA of the CDR3: TGTGCCAGCAGCCAAGGACAGGGGTATGACACTGAAGCTTTCTTT.

V and J are TRBV9 and TRBJ1-1; TRBD1 matches at 10 bases. Germline CDR1 is SGDLS and CDR2 is YYNGEE. The CDR3 sequence is 20 residues long. V trimming: 0 bases; J trimming: 9 bases; junction bases outside the gene matches: 23. The CDR3 is CASSVAETGGGGNRRSKAFF. The CDR3 nucleotides read TGTGCCAGCAGCGTAGCTGAGACAGGGGGCGGCGGGAACCGACGAAGCAAAGCTTTCTTT.